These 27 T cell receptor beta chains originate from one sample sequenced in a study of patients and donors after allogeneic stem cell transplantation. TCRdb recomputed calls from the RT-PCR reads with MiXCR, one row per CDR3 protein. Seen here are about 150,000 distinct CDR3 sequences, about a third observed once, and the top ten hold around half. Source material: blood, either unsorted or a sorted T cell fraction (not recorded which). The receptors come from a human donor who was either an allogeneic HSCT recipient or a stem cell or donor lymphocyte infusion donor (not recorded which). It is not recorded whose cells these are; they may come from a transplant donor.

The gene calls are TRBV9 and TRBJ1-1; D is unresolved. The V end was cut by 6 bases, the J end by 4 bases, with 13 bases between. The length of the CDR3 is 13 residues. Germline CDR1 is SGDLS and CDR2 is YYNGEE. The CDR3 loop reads CASTPPVGTEAFF. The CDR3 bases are TGTGCCAGCACCCCCCCCGTGGGCACTGAAGCTTTCTTT.

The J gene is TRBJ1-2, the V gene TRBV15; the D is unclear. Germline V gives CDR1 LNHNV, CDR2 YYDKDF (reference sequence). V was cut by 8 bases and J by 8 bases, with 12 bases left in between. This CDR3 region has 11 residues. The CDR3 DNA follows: TGTGCCACCTTCGGGGATGGAGGCTACACCTTC. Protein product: CATFGDGGYTF.

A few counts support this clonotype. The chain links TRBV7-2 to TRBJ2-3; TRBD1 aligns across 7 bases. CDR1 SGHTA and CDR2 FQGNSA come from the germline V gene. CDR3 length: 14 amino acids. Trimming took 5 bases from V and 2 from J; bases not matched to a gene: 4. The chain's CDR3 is CASSKGQHTDTQYF. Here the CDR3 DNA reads TGTGCCAGCAGCAAGGGACAGCACACAGATACGCAGTATTTT.

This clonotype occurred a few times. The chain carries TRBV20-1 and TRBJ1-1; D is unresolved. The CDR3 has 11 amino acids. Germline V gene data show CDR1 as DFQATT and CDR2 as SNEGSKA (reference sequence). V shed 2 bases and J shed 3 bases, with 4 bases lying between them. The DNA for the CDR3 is TGCAGTGCTAGAATCGACACTGAAGCTTTCTTT. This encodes CSARIDTEAFF.

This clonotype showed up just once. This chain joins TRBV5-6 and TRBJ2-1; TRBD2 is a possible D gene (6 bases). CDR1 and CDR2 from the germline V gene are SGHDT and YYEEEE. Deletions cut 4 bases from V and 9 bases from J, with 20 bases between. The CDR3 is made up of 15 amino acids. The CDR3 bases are TGTGCCAGCAGCGAGACTCCTCGGGCGGGGTGTGAGCAGTTCTTC. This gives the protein CASSETPRAGCEQFF. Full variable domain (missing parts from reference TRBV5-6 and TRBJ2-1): DAGVTQSPTHLIKTRGQQVTLRCSPKSGHDTVSWYQQALGQGPQFIFQYYEEEERQRGNFPDRFSGHQFPNYSSELNVNALLLGDSALYLCASSETPRAGCEQFFGPGTRLTVL.

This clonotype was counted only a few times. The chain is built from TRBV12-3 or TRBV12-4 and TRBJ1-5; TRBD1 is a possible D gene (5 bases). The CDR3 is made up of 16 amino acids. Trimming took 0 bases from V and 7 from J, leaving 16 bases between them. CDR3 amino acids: CASSLAPQGRFQPQHF. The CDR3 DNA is TGTGCCAGCAGTTTAGCTCCGCAGGGTCGTTTCCAGCCCCAGCATTTT.

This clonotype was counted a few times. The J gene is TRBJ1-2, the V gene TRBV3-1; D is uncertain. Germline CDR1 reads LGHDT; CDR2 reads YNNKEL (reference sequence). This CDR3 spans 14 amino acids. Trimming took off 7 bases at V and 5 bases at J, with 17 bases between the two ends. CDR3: CASTRGNGDYGYTF. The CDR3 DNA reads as TGTGCCAGCACCCGGGGTAACGGGGATTATGGCTACACCTTC. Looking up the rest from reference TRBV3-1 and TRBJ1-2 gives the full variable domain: DTAVSQTPKYLVTQMGNDKSIKCEQNLGHDTMYWYKQDSKKFLKIMFSYNNKELIINETVPNRFSPKSPDKAHLNLHINSLELGDSAVYFCASTRGNGDYGYTFGSGTRLTVV.

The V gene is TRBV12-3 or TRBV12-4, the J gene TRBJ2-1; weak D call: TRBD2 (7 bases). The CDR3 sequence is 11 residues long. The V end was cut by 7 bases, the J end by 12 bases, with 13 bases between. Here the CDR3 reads CASTWGGPQFF. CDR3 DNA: TGTGCCAGCACCTGGGGGGGGCCGCAGTTCTTC.

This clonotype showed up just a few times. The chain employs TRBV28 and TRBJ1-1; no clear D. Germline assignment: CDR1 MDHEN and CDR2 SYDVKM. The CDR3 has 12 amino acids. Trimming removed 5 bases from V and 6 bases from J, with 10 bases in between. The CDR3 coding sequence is TGTGCCAGCAGTCTGGGTTGGGCTGAAGCTTTCTTT. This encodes CASSLGWAEAFF.

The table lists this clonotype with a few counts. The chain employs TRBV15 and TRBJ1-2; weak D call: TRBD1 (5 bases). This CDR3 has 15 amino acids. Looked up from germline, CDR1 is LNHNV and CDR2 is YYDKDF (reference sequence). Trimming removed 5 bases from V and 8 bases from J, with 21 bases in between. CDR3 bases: TGTGCCACCAGCCTTCCCTTGGGGGACCGAGGGGGCTACACCTTC. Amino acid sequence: CATSLPLGDRGGYTF. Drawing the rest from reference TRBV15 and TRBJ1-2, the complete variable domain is DAMVIQNPRYQVTQFGKPVTLSCSQTLNHNVMYWYQQKSSQAPKLLFHYYDKDFNNEADTPDNFQSRRPNTSFCFLDIRSPGLGDTAMYLCATSLPLGDRGGYTFGSGTRLTVV.

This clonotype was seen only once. CDR3: CASSSGLPERDTQYF. The CDR3 coding sequence is TGTGCCAGCAGTTCGGGACTCCCAGAGAGAGATACGCAGTATTTT. This chain links TRBV6-5 with TRBJ2-3, with D tentatively TRBD2 (6 bases). The V end lost 4 bases, the J end lost 5 bases, and 16 bases lay between the germline ends. CDR1 MNHEY and CDR2 SVGAGI come from the germline V gene. The CDR3 spans 15 residues.

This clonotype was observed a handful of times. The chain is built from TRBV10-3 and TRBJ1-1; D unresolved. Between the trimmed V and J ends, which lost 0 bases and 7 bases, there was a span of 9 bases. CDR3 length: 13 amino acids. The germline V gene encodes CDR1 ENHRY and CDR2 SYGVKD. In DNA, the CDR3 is TGTGCCATCAGTGAGTCGGAGGGCCTTGAAGCTTTCTTT. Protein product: CAISESEGLEAFF.

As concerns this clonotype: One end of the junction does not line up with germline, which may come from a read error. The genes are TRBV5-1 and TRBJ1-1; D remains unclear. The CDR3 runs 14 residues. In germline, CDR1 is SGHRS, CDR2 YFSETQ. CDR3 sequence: CASSLGLLNTEAFF. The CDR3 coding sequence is TGTGCCAGCAGCTTAGGCTTACTGAACACTGAAGCTTTCTTT.

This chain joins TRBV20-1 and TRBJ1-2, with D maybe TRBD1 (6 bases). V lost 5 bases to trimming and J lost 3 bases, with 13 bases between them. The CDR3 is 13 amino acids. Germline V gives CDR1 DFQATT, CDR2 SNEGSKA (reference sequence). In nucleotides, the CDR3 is TGCAGTGCTCCGGGAGGGGGGGACTATGGCTACACCTTC. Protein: CSAPGGGDYGYTF.

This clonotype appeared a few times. The CDR3 here is CASSYRENYGYTF. CDR3 coding DNA: TGCGCCAGCAGCTACCGGGAGAACTATGGCTACACCTTC. This chain connects TRBV5-1 to TRBJ1-2; D ambiguous. V lost 3 bases to trimming and J lost 2 bases, with 8 bases between them. The CDR3 contains 13 residues. CDR1 SGHRS and CDR2 YFSETQ come from the germline V gene.

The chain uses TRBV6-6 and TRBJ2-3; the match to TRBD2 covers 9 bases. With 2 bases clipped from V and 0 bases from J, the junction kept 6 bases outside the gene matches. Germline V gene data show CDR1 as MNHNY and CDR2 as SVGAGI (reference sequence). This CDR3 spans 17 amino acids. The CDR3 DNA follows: TGTGCCAGCAGTTACCAGCGGGGGGCCCTTAGCACAGATACGCAGTATTTT. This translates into CASSYQRGALSTDTQYF.

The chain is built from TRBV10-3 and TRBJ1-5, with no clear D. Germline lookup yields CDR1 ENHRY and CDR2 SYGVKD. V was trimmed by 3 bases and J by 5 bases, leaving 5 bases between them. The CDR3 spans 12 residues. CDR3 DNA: TGTGCCATCAGTGAATGGGATCAGCCCCAGCATTTT. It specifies CAISEWDQPQHF.

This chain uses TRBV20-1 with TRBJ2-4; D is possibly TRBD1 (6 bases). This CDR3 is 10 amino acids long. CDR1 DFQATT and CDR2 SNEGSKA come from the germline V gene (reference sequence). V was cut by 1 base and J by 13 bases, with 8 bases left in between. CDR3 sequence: CSARGTGQYF. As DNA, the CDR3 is TGCAGTGCTAGAGGAACAGGGCAGTACTTC.

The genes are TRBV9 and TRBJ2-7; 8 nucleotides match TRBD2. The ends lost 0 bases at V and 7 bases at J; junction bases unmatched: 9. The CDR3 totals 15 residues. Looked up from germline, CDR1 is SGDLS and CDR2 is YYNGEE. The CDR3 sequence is CASSVATIAGSEQYF. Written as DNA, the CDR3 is TGTGCCAGCAGCGTAGCTACGATAGCGGGGTCGGAGCAGTACTTC.

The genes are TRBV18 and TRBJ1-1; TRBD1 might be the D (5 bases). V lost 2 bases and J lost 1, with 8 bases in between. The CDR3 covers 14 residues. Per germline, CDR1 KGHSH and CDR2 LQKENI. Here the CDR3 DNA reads TGTGCCAGCTCACCAGGGGGACCGAACACTGAAGCTTTCTTT. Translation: CASSPGGPNTEAFF. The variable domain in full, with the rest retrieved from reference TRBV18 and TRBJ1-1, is NAGVMQNPRHLVRRRGQEARLRCSPMKGHSHVYWYRQLPEEGLKFMVYLQKENIIDESGMPKERFSAEFPKEGPSILRIQQVVRGDSAAYFCASSPGGPNTEAFFGQGTRLTVV.

DNA of the CDR3: TGTGCCAGCAGCCCCGTCATGGGAGATACGCAGTATTTT. Amino acid sequence: CASSPVMGDTQYF. V and J are TRBV12-3 or TRBV12-4 and TRBJ2-3; D call uncertain. The CDR3 has 13 residues. Trimming cost V 6 bases and J 5 bases, with 12 bases left between them.

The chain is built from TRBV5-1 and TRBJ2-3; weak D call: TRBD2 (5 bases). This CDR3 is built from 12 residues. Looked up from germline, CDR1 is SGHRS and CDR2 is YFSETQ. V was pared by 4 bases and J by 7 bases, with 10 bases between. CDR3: CASSTTGNTQYF. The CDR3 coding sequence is TGCGCCAGCAGCACCACGGGGAATACGCAGTATTTT. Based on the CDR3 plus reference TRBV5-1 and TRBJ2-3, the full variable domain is KAGVTQTPRYLIKTRGQQVTLSCSPISGHRSVSWYQQTPGQGLQFLFEYFSETQRNKGNFPGRFSGRQFSNSRSEMNVSTLELGDSALYLCASSTTGNTQYFGPGTRLTVL.

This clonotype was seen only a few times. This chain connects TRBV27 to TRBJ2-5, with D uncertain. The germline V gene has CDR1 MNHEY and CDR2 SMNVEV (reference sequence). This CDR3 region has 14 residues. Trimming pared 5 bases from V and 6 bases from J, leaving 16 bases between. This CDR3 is CASSPREQWKTQYF. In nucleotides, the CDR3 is TGTGCCAGCAGTCCCCGCGAGCAATGGAAGACCCAGTACTTC.

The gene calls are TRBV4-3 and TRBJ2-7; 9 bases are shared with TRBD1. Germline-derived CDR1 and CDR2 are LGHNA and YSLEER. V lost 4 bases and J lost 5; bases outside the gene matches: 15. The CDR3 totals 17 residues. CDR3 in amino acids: CASSPLTVTGQGDEQYF. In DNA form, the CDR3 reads TGCGCCAGCAGCCCTCTGACCGTGACGGGACAGGGAGACGAGCAGTACTTC.

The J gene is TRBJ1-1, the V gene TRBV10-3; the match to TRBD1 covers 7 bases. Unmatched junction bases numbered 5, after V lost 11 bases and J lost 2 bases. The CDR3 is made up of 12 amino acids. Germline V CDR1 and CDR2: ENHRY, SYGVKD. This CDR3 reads CAAGTVNTEAFF. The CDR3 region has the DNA TGTGCCGCTGGGACAGTAAACACTGAAGCTTTCTTT.

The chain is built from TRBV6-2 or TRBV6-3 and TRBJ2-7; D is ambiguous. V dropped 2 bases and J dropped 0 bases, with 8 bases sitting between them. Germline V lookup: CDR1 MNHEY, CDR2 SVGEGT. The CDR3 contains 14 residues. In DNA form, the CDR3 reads TGTGCCAGCAGTTACAGGAAGAGCTCCTACGAGCAGTACGTC. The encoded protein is CASSYRKSSYEQYV.

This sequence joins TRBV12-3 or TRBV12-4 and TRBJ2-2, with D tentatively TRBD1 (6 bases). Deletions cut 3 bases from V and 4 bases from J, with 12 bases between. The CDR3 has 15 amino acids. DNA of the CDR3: TGTGCCAGCAGTTTCGTTACAGGGTCCACCGGGGAGCTGTTTTTT. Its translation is CASSFVTGSTGELFF.